This T cell receptor (beta chain) was identified in a study of radiotherapy plus CTLA-4 blockade in lung cancer. Whole-study context: Objective responses occurred in around 18% of patients; around 31% had disease control.

This clone was seen just once. Its antigen is not identified. CTLA-4 blockade using ipilimumab, together with focal radiation, was received by patients with chemo-refractory metastatic non-small-cell lung cancer. Some clones are missing from TCRdb's copy, which holds only in-frame ones; the method was immunoSEQ multiplex PCR. The data hold tens of thousands of clones, with 70% to 80% observed a single time. Overall study findings and caveats: TCR clones of tumor origin grew in blood after radiotherapy plus ipilimumab.

The CDR3 has 14 amino acids. Between the trimmed V and J ends, which lost 0 bases and 3 bases, there was a span of 7 bases. Germline V lookup: CDR1 ENHRY, CDR2 SYGVKD. The material sequenced was peripheral blood, taken from a patient treated with radiotherapy plus ipilimumab. The gene calls are TRBV10-3 and TRBJ2-3; D uncertain. The source of this sequence is a human donor with non-small cell lung cancer who had stable disease on radiotherapy plus ipilimumab. The CDR3 bases are TGTGCCATCAGTGAGTCGGTGGGGACAGATACGCAGTATTTT. Translated: CAISESVGTDTQYF.